Listed below are T cell receptor beta chains from one sample, sequenced in a study of STAT5B mutations in CD4+ large granular lymphocyte leukemia. Clones were read by immunoSEQ multiplex PCR, and TCRdb kept only the in-frame ones, dropping some. Of roughly 30,000 clones in the sample, 79% are singletons; the top ten hold under 2.5%. The sequenced material came from CD4+ T cells from blood buffy coats. The receptor set was obtained from a human donor in good health. Both conserved end residues are part of each CDR3. Fields, in order: J gene, V gene, clone size, CDR3 length, D gene, CDR3 DNA, CDR3 protein. The D gene is left open where the match is weak. The size entry is marked missing in some rows and otherwise reads once, few, many or a size class.

J gene: TRBJ2-7
V gene: TRBV2
clone size: -
CDR3 length: 14
D gene: -
CDR3 DNA: TGTGCCAGCAGTGAATTCGGGCAGACCTACGAGCAGTACTTC
CDR3 protein: CASSEFGQTYEQYF

J gene: TRBJ2-7
V gene: TRBV7-2
clone size: -
CDR3 length: 13
D gene: TRBD2
CDR3 DNA: TGTGCCAGCAGCTCTTCTAGCGGGTGGGAGCAGTACTTC
CDR3 protein: CASSSSSGWEQYF

J gene: TRBJ2-1
V gene: TRBV5-1
clone size: -
CDR3 length: 16
D gene: TRBD2
CDR3 DNA: TGCGCCAGCAGGGTGCAAGCGGGAGGGACCTACAATGAGCAGTTCTTC
CDR3 protein: CASRVQAGGTYNEQFF

J gene: TRBJ2-5
V gene: TRBV6-1
clone size: -
CDR3 length: 12
D gene: -
CDR3 DNA: TGTGCCAGTCTCGGGAAGAGAGAGACCCAGTACTTC
CDR3 protein: CASLGKRETQYF

J gene: TRBJ1-1
V gene: TRBV5-1
clone size: once
CDR3 length: 16
D gene: -
CDR3 DNA: TGCGCCAGCAGCTTGGCGAAGACAGATATGAACACTGAAGCTTTCTTT
CDR3 protein: CASSLAKTDMNTEAFF

J gene: TRBJ2-7
V gene: TRBV27
clone size: -
CDR3 length: 16
D gene: -
CDR3 DNA: TGTGCCAGCAGTTTATTCCGGACAGTCAACTCCTACGAGCAGTACTTC
CDR3 protein: CASSLFRTVNSYEQYF

J gene: TRBJ2-7
V gene: TRBV6-1
clone size: -
CDR3 length: 15
D gene: TRBD1
CDR3 DNA: TGTGCCAGCGAGGACCTGGGGACAGGGAACTACGAGCAGTACTTC
CDR3 protein: CASEDLGTGNYEQYF

J gene: TRBJ2-3
V gene: TRBV2
clone size: -
CDR3 length: 15
D gene: TRBD2
CDR3 DNA: TGTGCCAGCAGTTACGGCGGGGGAGCAACAGATACGCAGTATTTT
CDR3 protein: CASSYGGGATDTQYF

J gene: TRBJ2-1
V gene: TRBV11-3
clone size: -
CDR3 length: 13
D gene: -
CDR3 DNA: TGTGCCAGCAGTATCGAGGGGAGGATGGAGCAGTTCTTC
CDR3 protein: CASSIEGRMEQFF

J gene: TRBJ2-7
V gene: TRBV6-5
clone size: -
CDR3 length: 15
D gene: TRBD1
CDR3 DNA: TGTGCCAGCAGTTACCGGGACAGGGGGGGGTACGAGCAGTACTTC
CDR3 protein: CASSYRDRGGYEQYF

J gene: TRBJ2-2
V gene: TRBV6-5
clone size: -
CDR3 length: 13
D gene: -
CDR3 DNA: TGTGCCAGCAGTAGTCTAGCGTCCAGTGAGCTGTTTTTT
CDR3 protein: CASSSLASSELFF

J gene: TRBJ2-5
V gene: TRBV5-4
clone size: -
CDR3 length: 14
D gene: -
CDR3 DNA: TGTGCCAGCACTGCCGTCGGTACTCAAGAGACCCAGTACTTC
CDR3 protein: CASTAVGTQETQYF

J gene: TRBJ1-6
V gene: TRBV27
clone size: -
CDR3 length: 15
D gene: TRBD1
CDR3 DNA: TGTGCCAGCAGTACGAGGGACAGTCAAAATTCACCCCTCCACTTT
CDR3 protein: CASSTRDSQNSPLHF

J gene: TRBJ2-1
V gene: TRBV5-6
clone size: -
CDR3 length: 15
D gene: TRBD1
CDR3 DNA: TGTGCCAGCAGCTCGGGTGGGACAGAAAAGAATGAGCAGTTCTTC
CDR3 protein: CASSSGGTEKNEQFF

J gene: TRBJ2-1
V gene: TRBV7-9
clone size: -
CDR3 length: 13
D gene: -
CDR3 DNA: TGTGCCAGCAAGCTAGGTGGCCCGGGTGAGCAGTTCTTC
CDR3 protein: CASKLGGPGEQFF

J gene: TRBJ2-1
V gene: TRBV9
clone size: -
CDR3 length: 18
D gene: TRBD2
CDR3 DNA: TGTGCCAGCAGCGTAGCTAGCGGGGGGAGAAAATCCTACAATGAGCAGTTCTTC
CDR3 protein: CASSVASGGRKSYNEQFF

J gene: TRBJ2-5
V gene: TRBV7-2
clone size: -
CDR3 length: 13
D gene: -
CDR3 DNA: TGTGCCAGCAGCTCGGGACTTCAAGGGACCCAGTACTTC
CDR3 protein: CASSSGLQGTQYF

J gene: TRBJ2-5
V gene: TRBV5-1
clone size: -
CDR3 length: 16
D gene: -
CDR3 DNA: TGCGCCAGCAGCTTGGCCCTTCTCTCTAGCCAAGAGACCCAGTACTTC
CDR3 protein: CASSLALLSSQETQYF

J gene: TRBJ2-5
V gene: TRBV30
clone size: -
CDR3 length: 15
D gene: TRBD1
CDR3 DNA: TGTGCCTGGAGTGGAGGGCAGGGGGCGTGGGAGACCCAGTACTTC
CDR3 protein: CAWSGGQGAWETQYF

J gene: TRBJ2-1
V gene: TRBV7-9
clone size: -
CDR3 length: 18
D gene: TRBD2
CDR3 DNA: TGTGCCAGCAGCTTCAGTCTAGCGGGGACGAGCTCCTACAATGAGCAGTTCTTC
CDR3 protein: CASSFSLAGTSSYNEQFF

J gene: TRBJ2-3
V gene: TRBV6-1
clone size: -
CDR3 length: 16
D gene: -
CDR3 DNA: TGTGCCAGCAGTGGTCTGTTTTCTAATCCTTGGGATACGCAGTATTTT
CDR3 protein: CASSGLFSNPWDTQYF

J gene: TRBJ2-7
V gene: TRBV12-5
clone size: few
CDR3 length: 14
D gene: -
CDR3 DNA: TGTGCTAGTGGTCTGCAGGGATCTCCCTACGAGCAGTACTTC
CDR3 protein: CASGLQGSPYEQYF

J gene: TRBJ1-2
V gene: TRBV5-6
clone size: -
CDR3 length: 14
D gene: -
CDR3 DNA: TGTGCCAGCAGCTTGCCGGACCAAAACTATGGCTACACCTTC
CDR3 protein: CASSLPDQNYGYTF

J gene: TRBJ1-4
V gene: TRBV6-6
clone size: -
CDR3 length: 13
D gene: TRBD1
CDR3 DNA: TGTGCCACCAACCGGGACAGGGATGAAAAACTGTTTTTT
CDR3 protein: CATNRDRDEKLFF

J gene: TRBJ2-3
V gene: TRBV19
clone size: -
CDR3 length: 12
D gene: -
CDR3 DNA: TGTGCCAGTAGTATGAATTCAGATACGCAGTATTTT
CDR3 protein: CASSMNSDTQYF

J gene: TRBJ2-7
V gene: TRBV30
clone size: -
CDR3 length: 13
D gene: -
CDR3 DNA: TGTGCCTGGAGTGTACCTAGGCAGACCGAGCAGTACTTC
CDR3 protein: CAWSVPRQTEQYF

J gene: TRBJ2-5
V gene: TRBV7-9
clone size: -
CDR3 length: 14
D gene: -
CDR3 DNA: TGTGCCAGCAGCTCCCTTGAGTCCTGGCCGACCCAGTACTTC
CDR3 protein: CASSSLESWPTQYF

J gene: TRBJ2-2
V gene: TRBV5-1
clone size: -
CDR3 length: 16
D gene: -
CDR3 DNA: TGCGCCAGCAGCTTGGTCGGGACGGCGAACACCGGGGAGCTGTTTTTT
CDR3 protein: CASSLVGTANTGELFF

J gene: TRBJ1-1
V gene: TRBV30
clone size: -
CDR3 length: 12
D gene: -
CDR3 DNA: TGTGCCTGGAGAGCAATCTCCCATAGAGCTTTCTTT
CDR3 protein: CAWRAISHRAFF

J gene: TRBJ2-7
V gene: TRBV7-8
clone size: -
CDR3 length: 15
D gene: -
CDR3 DNA: TGTGCCAGCAGCTTAGGACAGGCCGTCTCCTACGAGCAGTACTTC
CDR3 protein: CASSLGQAVSYEQYF

J gene: TRBJ1-6
V gene: TRBV5-1
clone size: -
CDR3 length: 15
D gene: -
CDR3 DNA: TGCGCCAGCAGCCCTTACAGGGAAAGGAATTCACCCCTCCACTTT
CDR3 protein: CASSPYRERNSPLHF

J gene: TRBJ2-3
V gene: TRBV5-1
clone size: -
CDR3 length: 16
D gene: TRBD2
CDR3 DNA: TGCGCCAGCAGCTTGGCAGGGACTAGCGGCACAGATACGCAGTATTTT
CDR3 protein: CASSLAGTSGTDTQYF

J gene: TRBJ2-7
V gene: TRBV7-8
clone size: -
CDR3 length: 16
D gene: TRBD2
CDR3 DNA: TGTGCCAGCAGCCGGACTAGCGGGGGTGTCTCCTACGAGCAGTACTTC
CDR3 protein: CASSRTSGGVSYEQYF

J gene: TRBJ2-7
V gene: TRBV7-2
clone size: -
CDR3 length: 14
D gene: -
CDR3 DNA: TGTGCCAGCAGCTTGAGTGCTTACTCCTACGAGCAGTACTTC
CDR3 protein: CASSLSAYSYEQYF

J gene: TRBJ2-1
V gene: TRBV19
clone size: -
CDR3 length: 13
D gene: -
CDR3 DNA: TGTGCCAGTAGTCCACAGAGTAAGTATGAGCAGTTCTTC
CDR3 protein: CASSPQSKYEQFF

J gene: TRBJ2-7
V gene: TRBV10-2
clone size: -
CDR3 length: 12
D gene: -
CDR3 DNA: TGCGCCAGCACCCCGGGACCTGTCGAGCAGTACTTC
CDR3 protein: CASTPGPVEQYF

J gene: TRBJ2-1
V gene: TRBV18
clone size: -
CDR3 length: 14
D gene: -
CDR3 DNA: TGTGCCAGCTCACCAGAGAGCTCCTACAATGAGCAGTTCTTC
CDR3 protein: CASSPESSYNEQFF